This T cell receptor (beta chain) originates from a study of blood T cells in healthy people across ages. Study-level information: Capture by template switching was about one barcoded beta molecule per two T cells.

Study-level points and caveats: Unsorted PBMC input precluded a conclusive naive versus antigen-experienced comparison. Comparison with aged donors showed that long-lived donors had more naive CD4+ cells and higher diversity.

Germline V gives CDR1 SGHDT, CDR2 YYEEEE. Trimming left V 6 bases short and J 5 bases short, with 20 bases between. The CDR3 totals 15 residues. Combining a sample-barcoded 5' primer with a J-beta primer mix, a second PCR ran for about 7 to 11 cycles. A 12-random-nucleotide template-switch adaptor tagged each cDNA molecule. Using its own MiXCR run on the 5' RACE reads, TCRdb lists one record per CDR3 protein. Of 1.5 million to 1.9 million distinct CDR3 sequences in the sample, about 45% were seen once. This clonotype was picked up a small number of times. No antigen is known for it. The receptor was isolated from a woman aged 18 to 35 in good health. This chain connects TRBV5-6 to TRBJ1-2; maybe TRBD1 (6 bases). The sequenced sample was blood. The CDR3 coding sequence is TGTGCCAGCATCAATTCGCCCGGGACATTGTATGGCTACACCTTC. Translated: CASINSPGTLYGYTF.